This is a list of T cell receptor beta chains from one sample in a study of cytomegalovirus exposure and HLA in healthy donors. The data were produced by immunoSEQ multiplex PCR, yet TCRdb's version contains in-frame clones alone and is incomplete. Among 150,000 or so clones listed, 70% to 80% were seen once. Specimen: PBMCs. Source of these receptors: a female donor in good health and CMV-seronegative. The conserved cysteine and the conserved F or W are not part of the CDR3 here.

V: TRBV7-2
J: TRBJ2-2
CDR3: ASSLGSGRAGELF

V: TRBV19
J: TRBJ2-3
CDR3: ASSMGQADTQY

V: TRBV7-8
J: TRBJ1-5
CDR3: ASSQYGRRHGDQPQH

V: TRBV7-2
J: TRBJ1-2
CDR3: ASSLSSGGGYGYT

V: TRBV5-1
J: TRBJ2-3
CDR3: ASSFLNDPGLAGTHTDTQY

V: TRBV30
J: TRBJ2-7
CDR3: AWSAFGSYEQY

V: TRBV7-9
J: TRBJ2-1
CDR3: ASSSTGGSYNEQF

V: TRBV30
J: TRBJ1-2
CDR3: AWSGGTGGDYGYT

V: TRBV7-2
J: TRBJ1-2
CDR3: ASSFRGADGYT

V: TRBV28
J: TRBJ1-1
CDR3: ASRGEGQGIIGTEAF

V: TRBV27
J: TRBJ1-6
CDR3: ASSADRGLNSPLH

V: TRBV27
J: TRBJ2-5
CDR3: ASSSLGQGQETQY

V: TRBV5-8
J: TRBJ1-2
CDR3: ASSISQGTNYGYT